Below, 14 T cell receptor beta chains from the same sample are listed, as sequenced in a study of T cell responses to AZD1222 COVID-19 vaccine. Sequencing used immunoSEQ multiplex PCR; TCRdb keeps in-frame clones, though not all of them. The sample carries tens of thousands of clones, approximately 85% recorded once. The source material was peripheral blood, sampled on day 0 of AZD1222 vaccination. These receptors all come from an adult in good health.

The J gene is TRBJ1-5, the V gene TRBV7-6; 12 bases fit TRBD1. J gave up 6 bases and V 5 bases, and 8 bases lay outside the gene matches. The CDR3 runs 16 residues. Germline V gives CDR1 SGHVS, CDR2 FNYEAQ. For the CDR3, the DNA is TGTGCCAGCAGCCTTAGTGCGGGACAGGGGGCTCAGCCCCAGCATTTT. Encoded protein: CASSLSAGQGAQPQHF.

V usage is TRBV18 and J usage is TRBJ1-2, with 12 bases aligning to TRBD1. Per germline, CDR1 KGHSH and CDR2 LQKENI. Trimming at V came to 3 bases and at J to 2 bases, leaving 13 bases not matched to a gene. CDR3 length equals 19 residues. The CDR3 DNA reads TGTGCCAGCTCACCCCTAGGGACAGGGGGCGCGGCGCCGAACTATGGCTACACCTTC. Translation: CASSPLGTGGAAPNYGYTF.

Comments on this clone: The same CDR3 also results from other DNA sequences found in this sample. V gene TRBV6-1 combines with J gene TRBJ2-3; no clear D gene. CDR1 is MNHNS, CDR2 SASEGT, per germline. The CDR3 has 15 amino acids. Trimming took off 0 bases at V and 2 bases at J, with 9 bases between the two ends. The CDR3 region is CASSEASVYTDTQYF. The CDR3 region has the DNA TGTGCCAGCAGTGAAGCGAGTGTTTACACAGATACGCAGTATTTT.

The table lists this clone with a count of one. The genes are TRBV27 and TRBJ1-1; 9 bases fit TRBD1. Germline trimming cut 1 base from V and 4 bases from J; bases unmatched to any gene: 7. Germline loops: CDR1 MNHEY, CDR2 SMNVEV (reference sequence). The CDR3 spans 16 residues. This CDR3 reads CASSLLGGTGPTEAFF. The DNA for the CDR3 is TGTGCCAGCAGTTTATTAGGGGGGACAGGGCCCACTGAAGCTTTCTTT.

CDR3: CSALGQGSAEAFF. DNA for the CDR3: TGCAGCGCACTGGGACAGGGTAGCGCTGAAGCTTTCTTT. The chain combines TRBV29-1 with TRBJ1-1; 9 nucleotides agree with TRBD1. The CDR3 consists of 13 residues. Per germline, CDR1 SQVTM and CDR2 ANQGSEA. Trimming cost V 7 bases and J 6 bases; bases outside gene matches: 9.

The chain links TRBV5-6 to TRBJ1-1; no firm D call. Trimming cost V 7 bases and J 0 bases, with 13 bases left between them. The CDR3 totals 14 residues. In germline, CDR1 is SGHDT, CDR2 YYEEEE. CDR3 sequence reads: CASFGRALNTEAFF. Here the CDR3 DNA reads TGTGCCAGCTTCGGAAGAGCCCTGAACACTGAAGCTTTCTTT.

The V call is TRBV27, the J call TRBJ2-1, with TRBD1 identical over 8 bases. V was clipped by 4 bases and J by 4 bases; unmatched bases: 21. Germline lookup yields CDR1 MNHEY and CDR2 SMNVEV (reference sequence). The CDR3 extends over 20 amino acids. The CDR3 loop is CASSSPGQGAIPYAYNEQFF. CDR3 bases: TGTGCCAGCAGTTCCCCGGGCCAGGGGGCGATCCCGTACGCATACAATGAGCAGTTCTTC.

This rearrangement joins TRBV5-4 to TRBJ2-3; no clear D. Germline V gene sequence: CDR1 SGHNT, CDR2 YYREEE (reference sequence). The germline V and J ends were trimmed by 4 bases and 2 bases, with 11 bases remaining between them. The CDR3 totals 14 residues. The chain's CDR3 is CASSQQALTDTQYF. The DNA for the CDR3 is TGTGCCAGCAGCCAACAAGCCCTCACAGATACGCAGTATTTT.

J is TRBJ2-2 and V is TRBV3-1 (or the pseudogene TRBV3-2), with no clear D. This CDR3 is built from 13 residues. Trimming removed 4 bases from V and 0 bases from J, with 3 bases in between. Germline CDR1 is LGHDT and CDR2 is YNNKEL (reference sequence). The CDR3 loop reads CASSPTNTGELFF. DNA of the CDR3: TGTGCCAGCAGCCCAACGAACACCGGGGAGCTGTTTTTT.

This chain uses TRBV9 with TRBJ2-1; the match to TRBD1 covers 7 bases. V was pared by 4 bases and J by 12 bases, with 16 bases of the junction left unmatched. The V gene's germline CDR1 is SGDLS and CDR2 YYNGEE. The CDR3 is 15 amino acids. CDR3 coding DNA: TGTGCCAGCAGCCCCCGAGAACAGGGGAAGTATCCGCAGTTCTTC. Its translation: CASSPREQGKYPQFF.

The chain joins TRBV6-5 to TRBJ2-7; no reliable D call. V lost 2 bases, J lost 7 bases, and 21 bases lay in between. CDR3 length: 16 residues. Germline lookup yields CDR1 MNHEY and CDR2 SVGAGI. CDR3 nucleotides: TGTGCCAGCAGTTACGAACGGCCAGATAACTACGGGGAGCAGTACTTC. Encoded protein: CASSYERPDNYGEQYF.

This chain connects TRBV5-1 to TRBJ1-4; D possibly corresponds to TRBD1 (5 bases). This CDR3 has 13 residues. In germline, CDR1 is SGHRS, CDR2 YFSETQ. V lost 5 bases to trimming and J lost 5 bases, with 10 bases between them. CDR3 protein: CASRGGPNEKLFF. The CDR3 DNA follows: TGCGCCAGCAGGGGGGGACCAAATGAAAAACTGTTTTTT.

The rearrangement joins TRBV3-1 (or the pseudogene TRBV3-2) to TRBJ1-2; TRBD1 aligns across 7 bases. This CDR3 is 15 amino acids long. Losses at the gene ends were 0 bases for V and 6 bases for J; bases not matched to a gene: 7. The germline CDR1 and CDR2 sequences are LGHDT and YNNKEL (reference sequence). The CDR3 reads CASSQERGRVNGYTF. In nucleotides, the CDR3 is TGTGCCAGCAGCCAAGAGAGGGGGCGGGTTAATGGCTACACCTTC.

The chain links TRBV7-9 to TRBJ1-5, with 9 bases aligning to TRBD1. This CDR3 comprises 15 residues. Losses at the gene ends were 1 base for V and 4 bases for J; bases not matched to a gene: 2. Germline V CDR1 and CDR2: SEHNR, FQNEAQ (reference sequence). This CDR3 reads CASSLVGTGNQPQHF. CDR3 in DNA: TGTGCCAGCAGCTTAGTCGGGACAGGGAATCAGCCCCAGCATTTT.